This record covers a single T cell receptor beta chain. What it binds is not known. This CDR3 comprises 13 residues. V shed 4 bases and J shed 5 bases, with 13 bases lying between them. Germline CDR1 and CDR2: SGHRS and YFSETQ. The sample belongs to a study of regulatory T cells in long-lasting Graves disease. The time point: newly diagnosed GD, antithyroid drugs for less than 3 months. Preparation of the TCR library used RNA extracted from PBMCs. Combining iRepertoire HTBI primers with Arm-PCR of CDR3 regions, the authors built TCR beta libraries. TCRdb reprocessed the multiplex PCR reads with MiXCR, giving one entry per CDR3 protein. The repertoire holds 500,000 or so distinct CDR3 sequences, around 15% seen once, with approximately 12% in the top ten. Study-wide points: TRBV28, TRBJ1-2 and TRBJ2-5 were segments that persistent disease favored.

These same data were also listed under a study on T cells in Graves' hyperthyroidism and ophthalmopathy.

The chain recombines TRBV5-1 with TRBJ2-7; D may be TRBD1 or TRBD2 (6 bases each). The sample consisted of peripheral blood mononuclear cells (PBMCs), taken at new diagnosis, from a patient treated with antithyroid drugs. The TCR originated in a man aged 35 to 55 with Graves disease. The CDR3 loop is CASSPSGAHEQYF. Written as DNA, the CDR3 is TGCGCCAGCAGCCCCTCGGGGGCTCACGAGCAGTACTTC.